The clone carrying this TCR beta chain showed up just a few times. Its target is not known. V was shortened by 4 bases and J by 0 bases, with 17 bases between the two germline ends. Germline values: CDR1 SGHKS, CDR2 YYEKEE (reference sequence). The CDR3 extends over 17 amino acids. The sample comes from a study of T cell repertoires in cytomegalovirus infection. The wider study: Public TCR beta signatures marked donors with CMV infection and the matching HLA.

Whole-study findings and limits: Dominant in the ex vivo response were TCR beta clonotypes restricted by HLA-C and specific for CMV.

TCRdb ran MiXCR on the reads and lists one entry per CDR3 protein. The sample has about 770,000 distinct CDR3 sequences; almost 30% are singletons. Sequences were derived from cultured CD8+ T cells from PBMCs, sampled from culture after CMV antigen stimulation. The chain links TRBV5-5 to TRBJ2-1; perhaps TRBD2 as D (7 bases). The clonotype originates from a human donor in good health (CMV status not recorded). Some clones in this sample may be carry-over from other donors' samples. Here the CDR3 DNA reads TGTGCCAGCAGCCCCCTGGAGGGGGGGAGCTCCTACAATGAGCAGTTCTTC. It encodes CASSPLEGGSSYNEQFF. Variable domain in full (rest from reference TRBV5-5 and TRBJ2-1): DAGVTQSPTHLIKTRGQQVTLRCSPISGHKSVSWYQQVLGQGPQFIFQYYEKEERGRGNFPDRFSARQFPNYSSELNVNALLLGDSALYLCASSPLEGGSSYNEQFFGPGTRLTVL.